This T cell receptor beta chain appears in the sequencing data of a study of Ad26.COV2.S vaccination and SARS-CoV-2 variants. About the research overall: Recipients of Ad26.COV2.S got it intramuscularly, once or twice 56 days apart.

Germline loops: CDR1 SGHKS, CDR2 YYEKEE (reference sequence). Trimming shortened V by 8 bases and J by 4 bases, and 12 bases separated the two germline ends. The CDR3 has 12 residues. Libraries were prepared by immunoSEQ multiplex PCR; TCRdb keeps only in-frame clonotypes and omits some of them. Among more than 300,000 clones, roughly 91% were seen once, and the ten largest hold approximately 4.5%. The treatment is: some 20 received Ad26.COV2.S at low or high dose, single or two shots; a few received placebo; per-sample allocation not given. Each sample was drawn 63 days after the first injection (of vaccine or placebo).

The chain links TRBV5-5 to TRBJ1-2; D remains ambiguous. The receptor was isolated from a person between 18 and 60 years old who received the Ad26.COV2.S COVID-19 vaccine or a placebo. The sample consisted of peripheral blood, taken in a trial of Ad26.COV2.S vaccine versus placebo. CDR3 sequence reads: CASHGSGYGYTF. The CDR3 region has the DNA TGTGCCAGTCACGGGAGTGGCTATGGCTACACCTTC.